These 17 T cell receptor beta chains came from one sample sequenced in a study of ipilimumab plus nivolumab after autologous stem cell transplantation. The protocol was immunoSEQ multiplex PCR, while the TCRdb copy is restricted to in-frame clones and leaves out a portion. Here the sample spans about 84,000 clones, more than 80% being singletons. The source was PBMCs, collected in a trial of ipilimumab plus nivolumab as post-transplant consolidation. These TCRs come from a male donor with diffuse large B-cell lymphoma.

The chain employs TRBV4-2 and TRBJ2-3; D is possibly TRBD2 (6 bases). From germline, CDR1 is LGHNA and CDR2 YNFKEQ. Between the trimmed V and J ends, which lost 5 bases and 4 bases, there was a span of 19 bases. The CDR3 has 16 residues. This chain's CDR3 is CASSLSHETRPDTQYF. Written as DNA, the CDR3 is TGTGCCAGCAGCTTAAGTCACGAGACTAGACCAGATACGCAGTATTTT.

This clone has a single count. The chain employs TRBV6-5 and TRBJ2-7; 10 bases are shared with TRBD1. This CDR3 has 14 amino acids. The ends lost 3 bases at V and 6 bases at J; junction bases unmatched: 5. The germline V gene encodes CDR1 MNHEY and CDR2 SVGAGI. The CDR3 loop is CASSYMGQGSEQYF. The CDR3 DNA follows: TGTGCCAGCAGTTATATGGGACAGGGGAGCGAGCAGTACTTC.

In this sample, this clone turned up a few times. This specimen includes other DNA sequences encoding the same CDR3. The V gene is TRBV19, the J gene TRBJ1-6; maybe TRBD1 (5 bases). CDR1 is LNHDA and CDR2 is SQIVND in the germline V gene (reference sequence). CDR3 length: 15 amino acids. Trimming took 7 bases from V and 2 from J, leaving 12 bases between them. CDR3 sequence: CASIGGSAYNSPLHF. CDR3 coding DNA: TGTGCCAGTATCGGGGGATCGGCCTATAATTCACCCCTCCACTTT.

The J gene is TRBJ1-3, the V gene TRBV29-1; 9 bases are shared with TRBD1. CDR1 is SQVTM and CDR2 is ANQGSEA in the germline V gene. With V trimmed by 8 bases and J by 4 bases, 6 bases remained unmatched. CDR3 length equals 13 residues. CDR3 in DNA: TGCAGCATCCAACAGGGGGCCGGAAACACCATATATTTT. Protein: CSIQQGAGNTIYF.

This clone showed up just once. The chain combines TRBV5-1 with TRBJ1-2; no clear D gene. In germline, CDR1 is SGHRS, CDR2 YFSETQ. The CDR3 has 14 amino acids. Trimming removed 4 bases from V and 8 bases from J, with 18 bases in between. The CDR3, as DNA: TGCGCCAGCAGCCAGTCGTCCGGGGTCATGGGCTACACCTTC. It translates to CASSQSSGVMGYTF. The whole variable domain, remainder taken from reference TRBV5-1 and TRBJ1-2, is KAGVTQTPRYLIKTRGQQVTLSCSPISGHRSVSWYQQTPGQGLQFLFEYFSETQRNKGNFPGRFSGRQFSNSRSEMNVSTLELGDSALYLCASSQSSGVMGYTFGSGTRLTVV.

The J gene is TRBJ2-5, the V gene TRBV2; D gene uncertain. The DNA end is more similar to TRBJ2-7, so the J call may be wrong. Germline loops: CDR1 SNHLY, CDR2 FYNNEI. This CDR3 contains 14 residues. As DNA, the CDR3 is TGTGCCAGCAGTGAAAGGGCCAGACAATACGAGCAGTACTTC. Residues: CASSERARQYEQYF.

This clone was observed once. The chain is built from TRBV30 and TRBJ2-5, with 11 bases lining up with TRBD1. CDR1 is GTSNPN, CDR2 SVGIG, per germline (reference sequence). V was pared by 8 bases and J by 2 bases, with 10 bases of the junction left unmatched. The CDR3 has 15 residues. The CDR3 protein is CAGQGALGPQETQYF. CDR3 in DNA: TGTGCCGGACAGGGGGCCCTGGGCCCGCAAGAGACCCAGTACTTC.

The chain links TRBV29-1 to TRBJ2-2; D is perhaps TRBD1 (5 bases). Germline lookup yields CDR1 SQVTM and CDR2 ANQGSEA. The V and J ends lost 5 bases and 7 bases respectively, with 14 bases between them. CDR3 length: 13 amino acids. DNA for the CDR3: TGCAGCGTTTGGTCAGGGAAGAACGGGGAGCTGTTTTTT. Translating gives CSVWSGKNGELFF.

This clone was seen more than once but under ten times. The J gene is TRBJ1-5, the V gene TRBV19; D unclear. The germline CDR1 and CDR2 sequences are LNHDA and SQIVND (reference sequence). Trimming removed 4 bases at V and 2 bases at J, with 9 bases between. The CDR3 sequence is 14 residues long. CDR3 DNA: TGTGCCAGTAGTACCCGGCATGGCAATCAGCCCCAGCATTTT. This encodes CASSTRHGNQPQHF.

The gene calls are TRBV2 and TRBJ1-5; the D gene is possibly TRBD1 (6 bases). In germline, CDR1 is SNHLY, CDR2 FYNNEI. The CDR3 length is 14 residues. With 6 bases removed from V and 5 bases from J, the gap between germline ends came to 14 bases. The CDR3 DNA is TGTGCCAGCAGACGGACAGTCCTAGATCAGCCCCAGCATTTT. Translation gives CASRRTVLDQPQHF.

This rearrangement joins TRBV21-1 to TRBJ2-3; TRBD1 was called by the table and not checked on the DNA. TRBV21-1 is assigned pseudogene status. CDR3 length equals 11 residues. Here the CDR3 reads CASSEHDTQYF. The CDR3 bases are TGTGCCAGCAGCGAACACGATACGCAGTATTTT.

This chain uses TRBV29-1 with TRBJ1-2, with D maybe TRBD1 (5 bases). The CDR3 is made up of 13 amino acids. The V and J ends lost 5 bases and 8 bases respectively, with 18 bases between them. Germline V gives CDR1 SQVTM, CDR2 ANQGSEA. The CDR3 DNA reads TGCAGCGTTACAACCGGGACTACTATGGGCTACACCTTC. It yields the protein CSVTTGTTMGYTF.

J is TRBJ2-5 and V is TRBV20-1, with unresolved D. V was shortened by 5 bases and J by 5 bases, with 9 bases between the two germline ends. CDR3 size: 11 residues. The germline CDR1 and CDR2 sequences are DFQATT and SNEGSKA (reference sequence). The CDR3 DNA follows: TGCAGTGCTCTAAGGCCTGAGACCCAGTACTTC. Protein sequence: CSALRPETQYF.

J is TRBJ2-3 and V is TRBV18; D is undetermined. The CDR3 sequence is 13 residues long. Germline V gene data show CDR1 as KGHSH and CDR2 as LQKENI. Trimming shortened V by 1 base and J by 6 bases, and 8 bases separated the two germline ends. The CDR3 nucleotides read TGTGCCAGCTCACCACGACCGCGGGATACGCAGTATTTT. It codes for CASSPRPRDTQYF.

The chain employs TRBV6-5 and TRBJ2-7, with a weak D call TRBD1 (6 bases). Germline CDR1 and CDR2: MNHEY and SVGAGI. V lost 5 bases to trimming and J lost 7 bases, with 9 bases between them. The CDR3 is made up of 11 amino acids. CDR3: CASSQQGEQYF. The CDR3 nucleotides read TGTGCCAGCAGTCAGCAGGGGGAGCAGTACTTC.

The J gene is TRBJ1-1, the V gene TRBV5-1; unclear D gene. This CDR3 is built from 14 residues. Germline CDR1 and CDR2: SGHRS and YFSETQ. V lost 1 base and J lost 0, with 7 bases in between. The CDR3 spells CASSLFNLNTEAFF. Here the CDR3 DNA reads TGCGCCAGCAGCTTGTTCAATCTGAACACTGAAGCTTTCTTT. Variable domain in full (rest from reference TRBV5-1 and TRBJ1-1): KAGVTQTPRYLIKTRGQQVTLSCSPISGHRSVSWYQQTPGQGLQFLFEYFSETQRNKGNFPGRFSGRQFSNSRSEMNVSTLELGDSALYLCASSLFNLNTEAFFGQGTRLTVV.

The chain uses TRBV2 and TRBJ2-7; 7 nucleotides align to TRBD2. The ends lost 4 bases at V and 2 bases at J; junction bases unmatched: 5. The CDR3 covers 14 residues. Germline V CDR1 and CDR2: SNHLY, FYNNEI. This CDR3 is CASSALAGAYEQYF. The CDR3, as DNA: TGTGCCAGCAGTGCCCTGGCGGGGGCCTACGAGCAGTACTTC.